This TCR beta chain was identified during a study of regulatory T cells in long-lasting Graves disease. CDR1 and CDR2 from the germline V gene are LNHDA and SQIVND (reference sequence). The CDR3 sequence is 15 residues long. V lost 8 bases, J lost 3 bases, and 20 bases lay in between. For TCR beta, libraries came from iRepertoire HTBI primers and Arm-PCR of CDR3 regions. Each CDR3 protein gets one entry after TCRdb re-called the multiplex PCR reads with MiXCR. The sample carries 350,000 to 450,000 distinct CDR3 sequences, 21% recorded once. The time point denotes: persistent/refractory GD, antithyroid drugs over 5 years with positive TRAb. Extracted RNA from PBMCs served as the source of the TCR library.

The chain uses TRBV19 and TRBJ2-7; TRBD1 or TRBD2 may be the D gene (5 bases each). The TCR was taken from a female donor with Graves disease. The sequences come from peripheral blood mononuclear cells (PBMCs), collected when the disease was refractory, from a patient treated with antithyroid drugs. The CDR3 spells CASAQRQGIGYEQYF. As DNA, the CDR3 is TGTGCCAGTGCCCAGCGGCAGGGTATTGGCTACGAGCAGTACTTC.